Listed below are T cell receptor beta chains from one sample, sequenced in a study of cytomegalovirus exposure and HLA in healthy donors. Profiled with immunoSEQ multiplex PCR; TCRdb holds only in-frame clones, not every one. The sample yields fewer than 250,000 clones, about 80% seen once. The material sequenced was PBMCs. All receptors come from a man aged 35 to 55 in good health and CMV-seropositive. Each CDR3 is given with its conserved first and last residue. The order of the fields is D gene, V gene, J gene, clone size, CDR3 protein, CDR3 DNA. D genes are given only for firm matches. Where a row states a size, it is once, few, many or the class of an expanded clone; other rows omit it.

NA	TRBV6-5	TRBJ2-3	NA	CASKGWGTDTQYF	TGTGCCAGCAAGGGGTGGGGCACAGATACGCAGTATTTT
NA	TRBV7-8	TRBJ1-4	NA	CASSGRQREGELFF	TGTGCCAGCAGCGGACGACAGAGGGAGGGCGAACTGTTTTTT
TRBD1	TRBV6-6	TRBJ2-7	NA	CASSETGVYEQYF	TGTGCCAGCAGTGAGACAGGGGTCTACGAGCAGTACTTC
TRBD2	TRBV30	TRBJ2-7	once	CAWSVRLAGEQYF	TGTGCCTGGAGTGTAAGGCTAGCGGGCGAGCAGTACTTC
TRBD1	TRBV7-8	TRBJ1-6	NA	CASSFQGGRYNSPLHF	TGTGCCAGCAGCTTTCAGGGGGGACGGTATAATTCACCCCTCCACTTT
NA	TRBV6-1	TRBJ2-5	few	CASSEGWRREQYF	TGTGCCAGCAGTGAAGGCTGGAGGAGGGAGCAGTACTTC
TRBD2	TRBV7-2	TRBJ2-7	NA	CASSLLREGEQYF	TGTGCCAGCAGCTTACTCAGGGAGGGTGAGCAGTACTTC
TRBD1	TRBV4-2	TRBJ2-7	NA	CASSLGGNEQYF	TGTGCCAGCAGCCTAGGGGGCAACGAGCAGTACTTC
TRBD1	TRBV5-1	TRBJ2-3	NA	CASSLGQGMGTDTQYF	TGCGCCAGCAGCTTGGGACAGGGAATGGGCACAGATACGCAGTATTTT
NA	TRBV6-5	TRBJ1-5	NA	CASNSYSNQPQHF	TGTGCCAGCAACTCATATAGCAATCAGCCCCAGCATTTT
NA	TRBV5-6	TRBJ1-2	NA	CASSLAGNYGYTF	TGTGCCAGCAGCTTGGCCGGTAACTATGGCTACACCTTC
NA	TRBV29-1	TRBJ1-6	once	CSGRAGAVNSPLHF	TGCAGCGGCCGAGCGGGGGCCGTGAATTCACCCCTCCACTTT
NA	TRBV21-1	TRBJ1-2	NA	CASSTGTGGIGGYTF	TGTGCCAGCAGCACCGGGACAGGGGGCATTGGTGGCTACACCTTC
NA	TRBV4-1	TRBJ1-2	once	CASSQQGHYGYTF	TGCGCCAGCAGCCAACAGGGCCACTATGGCTACACCTTC
NA	TRBV5-5	TRBJ1-2	once	CASSVSLLTTNYGYTF	TGTGCCAGCAGCGTTTCCCTTCTGACAACCAACTATGGCTACACCTTC
TRBD2	TRBV5-1	TRBJ2-1	NA	CASSLGGTSGGASYNEQFF	TGCGCCAGCAGCTTGGGAGGGACTAGCGGGGGGGCCTCCTACAATGAGCAGTTCTTC
TRBD1	TRBV29-1	TRBJ2-7	NA	CSVVTGWDSYEQYF	TGCAGCGTTGTGACAGGGTGGGATTCCTACGAGCAGTACTTC
TRBD1	TRBV4-2	TRBJ1-4	NA	CASRPQGADEKLFF	TGTGCCAGCAGACCGCAGGGGGCGGATGAAAAACTGTTTTTT
NA	TRBV2	TRBJ2-5	NA	CASSMRGETQYF	TGTGCCAGCAGCATGAGGGGGGAGACCCAGTACTTC
NA	TRBV5-1	TRBJ2-7	NA	CAFFKEKAAYEQYF	TGCGCTTTTTTCAAGGAGAAGGCGGCATACGAGCAGTACTTC
TRBD2	TRBV7-2	TRBJ2-2	NA	CASSLAPAGGIVWTGELFF	TGTGCCAGCAGCTTAGCTCCAGCGGGAGGGATAGTGTGGACCGGGGAGCTGTTTTTT
TRBD1	TRBV5-1	TRBJ1-1	NA	CASSNGTGMTEAFF	TGCGCCAGCAGCAATGGGACAGGGATGACTGAAGCTTTCTTT
NA	TRBV18	TRBJ1-1	NA	CASSPPTGRGADEAFF	TGTGCCAGCTCACCACCTACAGGGAGGGGGGCGGATGAAGCTTTCTTT
TRBD1	TRBV5-6	TRBJ2-2	NA	CASGEFRDSWPGELFF	TGTGCCAGCGGCGAGTTTCGGGACAGCTGGCCCGGGGAGCTGTTTTTT